The sequence of this T cell receptor beta chain was determined in a study of shared clonotypes between healthy human individuals. About the research overall: A donor's plate count was three for CD4 naive and three for CD4 memory; CD8 naive had two and CD8 memory one.

Comments on this clone: Its antigen is not identified.

CDR1 and CDR2 (germline): MNHNS, SASEGT. The length of the CDR3 is 15 residues. The ends were cut back, 1 base at V and 2 bases at J, with 10 bases in the middle. Participating donors were healthy, HIV-negative adults free of recent acute infections or vaccinations. Repertoires were generated with immunoSEQ multiplex PCR, while TCRdb's copy carries only in-frame clones and drops some. The table includes about 1 million clones, approximately 72% detected once. Overall study findings and caveats: A handful of donors had around 5.5% of their naive CD4 clonotypes in common. When compared with the clonotypes that were shared by all four sorted-subset donors, the non-shared clonotypes turned out to have lower generation probabilities.

The chain combines TRBV6-1 with TRBJ2-3; D is unresolved. The source material was memory CD4+ T cells sorted from blood. Subset in this sample: CD45RA-negative fraction. The TCR originated in a young man in good health. DNA of the CDR3: TGTGCCAGCAGTGAAGATGGCACTGCCACAGATACGCAGTATTTT. This encodes CASSEDGTATDTQYF.